This is a list of T cell receptor beta chains from one sample in a study of shared clonotypes between healthy human individuals. The protocol was immunoSEQ multiplex PCR, while the TCRdb copy is restricted to in-frame clones and leaves out a portion. The sample includes some 2.1 million clones, less than 95% of them seen just once. Sequenced input: naive CD8+ T cells sorted from blood. The receptors come from a man in his late teens or twenties in good health. CDR3s include the opening cysteine and the closing phenylalanine or tryptophan. D genes are given only for firm matches. Not all rows give a size; the values are once, few, many and, for expanded clones, a class.

>TRBJ2-3|once|TRBD1|TRBV2
CASRKSWDRGTDTQYF
TGTGCCAGCAGGAAGAGTTGGGACAGGGGCACAGATACGCAGTATTTT
>TRBJ1-5|-|-|TRBV6-5
CASSYDPWGNQPQHF
TGTGCCAGCAGTTACGACCCCTGGGGCAATCAGCCCCAGCATTTT
>TRBJ1-2|once|-|TRBV28
CASSLPSAFYGYTF
TGTGCCAGCAGTTTACCCTCGGCCTTCTATGGCTACACCTTC
>TRBJ2-1|-|-|TRBV7-6
CASSLALGNEQFF
TGTGCCAGCAGCTTGGCCCTCGGGAATGAGCAGTTCTTC
>TRBJ2-1|-|TRBD1|TRBV6-5
CASSYLGQGFDEQFF
TGTGCCAGCAGTTATTTGGGACAGGGTTTCGATGAGCAGTTCTTC
>TRBJ2-7|-|TRBD2|TRBV5-6
CASILAGSYEQYF
TGTGCCAGCATCCTAGCGGGGAGCTACGAGCAGTACTTC
>TRBJ1-4|-|TRBD1|TRBV6-1
CASRGTGGDEKLFF
TGTGCCAGCAGAGGTACAGGGGGGGATGAAAAACTGTTTTTT
>TRBJ2-5|-|-|TRBV6-5
CASSWSQGLETQYF
TGTGCCAGCAGTTGGTCGCAGGGGCTGGAGACCCAGTACTTC
>TRBJ2-2|-|-|TRBV5-4
CASSLVGGMNTGELFF
TGTGCCAGCAGCTTGGTCGGCGGGATGAACACCGGGGAGCTGTTTTTT
>TRBJ1-4|-|-|TRBV14
CASSQGSATNEKLFF
TGTGCCAGCAGCCAAGGCTCCGCAACTAATGAAAAACTGTTTTTT
>TRBJ2-5|-|TRBD2|TRBV7-9
CASSLWQGGDQETQYF
TGTGCCAGCAGCTTATGGCAGGGAGGGGACCAAGAGACCCAGTACTTC
>TRBJ2-6|-|-|TRBV28
CASSSPQGSGANVLTF
TGTGCCAGCAGCTCCCCTCAGGGGTCTGGGGCCAACGTCCTGACTTTC
>TRBJ2-1|-|TRBD2|TRBV6-5
CASRVAGLFNNEQFF
TGTGCCAGCAGAGTAGCGGGTCTTTTTAACAATGAGCAGTTCTTC
>TRBJ2-7|once|-|TRBV28
CASSLRGAHGSYEQYF
TGTGCCAGCAGTTTACGGGGGGCGCATGGCTCCTACGAGCAGTACTTC
>TRBJ2-6|-|TRBD1|TRBV27
CASSAPRGLGANVLTF
TGTGCCAGCAGTGCGCCCAGGGGGCTGGGGGCCAACGTCCTGACTTTC
>TRBJ2-5|-|TRBD2|TRBV7-3
CASSLGGGAEETQYF
TGTGCCAGCAGCTTAGGCGGGGGGGCCGAAGAGACCCAGTACTTC